This T cell receptor beta chain was documented in a study of vaccination and CD4 T cells after COVID-19. In the study overall: Post-COVID draws followed diagnosis by a median around 100 days (range 35 to 161). Culture controls were given either a CEFX pool, an HIV-1 Nef pool, or no peptide.

With the Oncomine TCR Beta short-read assay, DNA from cultured CD4+ T cells was sequenced. Via MiXCR, TCRdb re-called the PCR reads, giving one row per CDR3 protein. The sample contains 15,000 to 20,000 distinct CDR3 sequences, roughly 50% of which appear only once. About this clonotype itself: Antigen: not known.

In germline, CDR1 is DFQATT, CDR2 SNEGSKA (reference sequence). Trimming left V 5 bases short and J 6 bases short, with 24 bases between. CDR3 size: 16 residues. As to treatment: roughly 10-day PBMC culture with coronavirus spike peptide pools or control peptides (ViraFEST assay). First, ViraFEST expanded antigen-specific T cells with peptide pools, and next it sequenced the TCRs. The chain recombines TRBV20-1 with TRBJ2-3; D may be TRBD2 (5 bases). The TCR originated in a human donor who had recovered from COVID-19. This specimen was CD4+ T cells from blood, cultured in vitro, taken after SARS-CoV-2 vaccination. Here the CDR3 reads CSAESGDGGMLDTQYF. DNA for the CDR3: TGCAGTGCTGAATCCGGTGACGGAGGAATGTTGGATACGCAGTATTTT.